The 19 T cell receptor beta chains below all came from one sample that was sequenced in a study of T-cell reconstitution after alpha-beta-depleted transplantation in children. Unique molecular identifiers were built into the TCRbeta library. TCRdb independently ran MiXCR on the PCR reads; one entry per CDR3 protein. The sample carries hundreds of thousands of distinct CDR3 sequences, 15% to 20% recorded once. The sample here was PBMCs, mostly from graft donor cells, taken 360 days after TCRalphabeta/CD19-depleted stem cell transplant. The receptor source for this set is a male patient aged 10 to 17 who had a stem cell transplant for acute lymphoblastic leukemia, so the T cells may come from the graft donor.

The table lists this clonotype with a few counts. J is TRBJ1-1 and V is TRBV6-1; D gene ambiguous. The CDR3 is 10 residues long. Deletions cut 2 bases from V and 8 bases from J, with 3 bases between. The germline V gene encodes CDR1 MNHNS and CDR2 SASEGT. The DNA of the CDR3 is TGTGCCAGCAGTGAATGGGAAGCTTTCTTT. This gives the protein CASSEWEAFF.

CDR3 region: CASSSPTSLQGDTQYF. DNA of the CDR3: TGTGCCAGCAGTTCCCCGACATCCCTTCAGGGGGATACGCAGTATTTT. The rearrangement links TRBV12-3 or TRBV12-4 to TRBJ2-3; a possible D gene is TRBD1 (6 bases). The CDR3 contains 16 residues. Trimming pared 4 bases from V and 6 bases from J, leaving 20 bases between.

This clonotype showed up just a few times. V gene TRBV20-1 combines with J gene TRBJ2-1; 7 bases are shared with TRBD2. The CDR3 is made up of 16 amino acids. Germline values: CDR1 DFQATT, CDR2 SNEGSKA (reference sequence). Unmatched junction bases numbered 13, after V lost 0 bases and J lost 8 bases. For the CDR3, the DNA is TGCAGTGCTAGAGATCTCCCTAGGGCGGGAGCAGATGAGCAGTTCTTC. Translated: CSARDLPRAGADEQFF.

This clonotype was found many times. The chain uses TRBV20-1 and TRBJ2-1, with TRBD2 matching over 7 bases. This CDR3 has 12 amino acids. Germline V gene sequence: CDR1 DFQATT, CDR2 SNEGSKA (reference sequence). Trimming cost V 1 base and J 10 bases; bases outside gene matches: 4. In DNA form, the CDR3 reads TGCAGTGCTAGAGGTCTAGCGGTCGAGCAGTTCTTC. Translating gives CSARGLAVEQFF.

The chain has TRBV29-1 and TRBJ2-1; 8 nucleotides line up with TRBD2. J was trimmed by 8 bases and V by 3 bases; bases with no gene match: 12. This CDR3 contains 15 residues. Per the germline V gene, CDR1 is SQVTM and CDR2 is ANQGSEA. The CDR3 DNA is TGCAGCGTTGAGTACTCCGGGAGGGCCGGAGATGAGCAGTTCTTC. It encodes CSVEYSGRAGDEQFF.

This chain joins TRBV20-1 and TRBJ2-7; D uncertain. The CDR3 contains 15 residues. The V gene's germline CDR1 is DFQATT and CDR2 SNEGSKA (reference sequence). Trimming took 0 bases from V and 0 from J, leaving 12 bases between them. The CDR3 region has the DNA TGCAGTGCTAGAGAAGGCCGCCTCAGCTCCTACGAGCAGTACTTC. It specifies CSAREGRLSSYEQYF.

The chain links TRBV5-1 to TRBJ2-7, with 10 bases matching TRBD2. The CDR3 runs 16 residues. Germline V gene sequence: CDR1 SGHRS, CDR2 YFSETQ. Losses at the gene ends were 1 base for V and 4 bases for J; bases not matched to a gene: 8. The CDR3 sequence: CASSLWSSGSSYEQYF. CDR3 in DNA: TGCGCCAGCAGCTTGTGGTCTAGCGGGAGTTCGTACGAGCAGTACTTC.

This clonotype was seen a handful of times. This sequence may be a read error, since a much larger clone differs from it by one base. The chain employs TRBV14 and TRBJ2-2; D uncertain. Trimming took 6 bases from V and 4 from J, leaving 3 bases between them. In germline, CDR1 is SGHDN, CDR2 FVKESK. This CDR3 is built from 11 residues. Written as DNA, the CDR3 is TGTGCCAGCAGGTTCACCGGGGAGCTGTTTTTT. It translates to CASRFTGELFF.

This chain connects TRBV4-1 to TRBJ2-5; TRBD1 matches at 8 bases. Germline V lookup: CDR1 MGHRA, CDR2 YSYEKL. V shed 1 base and J 4 bases; nucleotides not matched to a gene: 8. This CDR3 spans 16 amino acids. The CDR3 DNA follows: TGCGCCAGCAGCCAAGGAGAGTGGACAGGGCTAGAGACCCAGTACTTC. Translated, it gives CASSQGEWTGLETQYF.

CDR3 in amino acids: CASLRTGYEQYF. The CDR3 DNA reads as TGTGCCAGTCTACGGACAGGCTACGAGCAGTACTTC. The V call is TRBV2, the J call TRBJ2-7, with TRBD1 matching 7 bases. J was trimmed by 3 bases and V by 9 bases; bases with no gene match: 5. The CDR3 consists of 12 residues. Germline values: CDR1 SNHLY, CDR2 FYNNEI. Variable domain in full (rest from reference TRBV2 and TRBJ2-7): EPEVTQTPSHQVTQMGQEVILRCVPISNHLYFYWYRQILGQKVEFLVSFYNNEISEKSEIFDDQFSVERPDGSNFTLKIRSTKLEDSAMYFCASLRTGYEQYFGPGTRLTVT.

CDR3 bases: TGCGCCAGCAGCTCCAGGGACAGGGTGACTGGGGCCAACGTCCTGACTTTC. It yields the protein CASSSRDRVTGANVLTF. The rearrangement joins TRBV5-1 to TRBJ2-6; 9 bases are a match to TRBD1. Trimming removed 3 bases from V and 2 bases from J; junction bases left unmatched: 6. The CDR3 extends over 17 amino acids. Per the germline V gene, CDR1 is SGHRS and CDR2 is YFSETQ.

The chain couples TRBV6-1 to TRBJ1-2, with TRBD1 matching 8 bases. The CDR3 is 15 amino acids. V trimming: 4 bases; J trimming: 2 bases; junction bases outside the gene matches: 6. Germline V gene sequence: CDR1 MNHNS, CDR2 SASEGT. As DNA, the CDR3 is TGTGCCAGCAGTGGAGGACAGGGAGCAAACTATGGCTACACCTTC. It encodes CASSGGQGANYGYTF.

The CDR3 protein is CASSQVHRVGTVNSPLHF. CDR3 sequence (DNA): TGCGCCAGCAGCCAAGTACATAGAGTCGGGACAGTCAATTCACCCCTCCACTTT. The gene calls are TRBV4-1 and TRBJ1-6; 7 nucleotides match TRBD1. Germline trimming cut 1 base from V and 7 bases from J; bases unmatched to any gene: 13. Germline CDR1 and CDR2: MGHRA and YSYEKL. The CDR3 runs 18 residues.

This clonotype showed up many times. The chain links TRBV24-1 to TRBJ2-5; unclear D gene. The germline V gene has CDR1 KGHDR and CDR2 SFDVKD. V was trimmed by 5 bases and J by 5 bases, leaving 11 bases between them. This CDR3 spans 13 amino acids. In nucleotides, the CDR3 is TGTGCCACCAGTGCCTGGGGTAGTGAGACCCAGTACTTC. As protein: CATSAWGSETQYF.

The V and J genes are TRBV4-2 and TRBJ1-1, with D maybe TRBD1 (5 bases). Deletions cut 2 bases from V and 2 bases from J, with 12 bases between. The germline gives CDR1 LGHNA, CDR2 YNFKEQ. The length of the CDR3 is 15 residues. CDR3 nucleotides: TGTGCCAGCAGCCAAATCGGGACCGTCAACACTGAAGCTTTCTTT. It specifies CASSQIGTVNTEAFF.

This rearrangement joins TRBV20-1 to TRBJ2-3; perhaps TRBD2 as D (6 bases). The CDR3 contains 14 residues. V gave up 3 bases and J gave up 6 bases, with 16 bases separating them. Per germline, CDR1 DFQATT and CDR2 SNEGSKA (reference sequence). As DNA, the CDR3 is TGCAGTGCTAGGGACGGGAGATCATCTGATACGCAGTATTTT. This sequence encodes CSARDGRSSDTQYF.

The chain links TRBV5-8 to TRBJ2-1, with a possible D match to TRBD2 (5 bases). V was trimmed by 5 bases and J by 9 bases, leaving 21 bases between them. The CDR3 consists of 15 residues. The germline gives CDR1 SGHTS, CDR2 YDEGEE. The CDR3 DNA sequence: TGTGCCAGCAGACAGTCATGGTTCTCGGGAAGTGAGCAGTTCTTC. Translating gives CASRQSWFSGSEQFF.

V usage is TRBV6-2 or TRBV6-3 and J usage is TRBJ2-3, with TRBD2 identical over 8 bases. The trim removed 4 bases at V and 4 bases at J, leaving 16 bases unmatched. The CDR3 runs to 18 residues. Germline CDR1 reads MNHEY; CDR2 reads SVGEGT. CDR3: CASSSPTVAGPTSDTQYF. In nucleotides, the CDR3 is TGTGCCAGCAGTTCGCCGACCGTAGCGGGACCCACATCAGATACGCAGTATTTT.

This clonotype has a handful of counts. This CDR3 reads CASSLTLTAYEQYF. The CDR3 DNA follows: TGTGCCAGCAGTCTTACCCTGACGGCCTACGAGCAGTACTTC. This chain links TRBV7-9 with TRBJ2-7; D remains ambiguous. With 6 bases removed from V and 2 bases from J, the gap between germline ends came to 14 bases. From germline, CDR1 is SEHNR and CDR2 FQNEAQ (reference sequence). The CDR3 totals 14 residues.